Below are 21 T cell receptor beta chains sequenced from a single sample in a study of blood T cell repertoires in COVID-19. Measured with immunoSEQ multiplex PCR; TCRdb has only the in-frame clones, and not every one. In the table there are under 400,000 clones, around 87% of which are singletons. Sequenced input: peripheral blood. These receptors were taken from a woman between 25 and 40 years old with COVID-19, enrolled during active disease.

CDR3 nucleotide sequence: TGTGCCAGCAGCTTACCCCATCACAATGAGCAGTTCTTC. Its translation: CASSLPHHNEQFF. V gene TRBV7-9 combines with J gene TRBJ2-1; D is ambiguous. CDR3 length: 13 amino acids. V was shortened by 2 bases and J by 5 bases, with 7 bases between the two germline ends. Germline-derived CDR1 and CDR2 are SEHNR and FQNEAQ (reference sequence).

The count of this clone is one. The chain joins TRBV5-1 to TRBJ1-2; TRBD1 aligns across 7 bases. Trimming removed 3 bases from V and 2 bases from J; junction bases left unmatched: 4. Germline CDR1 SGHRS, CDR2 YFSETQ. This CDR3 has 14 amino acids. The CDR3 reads CASSSGDRNYGYTF. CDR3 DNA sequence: TGCGCCAGCAGCTCAGGGGACAGAAACTATGGCTACACCTTC.

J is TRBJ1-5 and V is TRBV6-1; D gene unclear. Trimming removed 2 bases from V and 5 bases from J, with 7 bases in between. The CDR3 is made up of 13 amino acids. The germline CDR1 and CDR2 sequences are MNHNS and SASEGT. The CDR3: CASSETLHQPQHF. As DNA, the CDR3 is TGTGCCAGCAGTGAAACTCTTCATCAGCCCCAGCATTTT.

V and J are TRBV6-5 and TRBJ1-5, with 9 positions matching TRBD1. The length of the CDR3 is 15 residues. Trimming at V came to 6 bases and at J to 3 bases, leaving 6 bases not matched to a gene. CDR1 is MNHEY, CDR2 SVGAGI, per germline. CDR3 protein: CASSRTGGNNQPQHF. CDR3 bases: TGTGCCAGCAGCCGTACAGGGGGCAACAATCAGCCCCAGCATTTT.

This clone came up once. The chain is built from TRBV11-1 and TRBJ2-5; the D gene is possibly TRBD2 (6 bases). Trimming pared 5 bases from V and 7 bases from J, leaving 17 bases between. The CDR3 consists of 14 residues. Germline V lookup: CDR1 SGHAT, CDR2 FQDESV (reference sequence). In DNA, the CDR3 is TGTGCCAGCAGCCCCGGGAGTACGGTAGGGACCCAGTACTTC. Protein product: CASSPGSTVGTQYF.

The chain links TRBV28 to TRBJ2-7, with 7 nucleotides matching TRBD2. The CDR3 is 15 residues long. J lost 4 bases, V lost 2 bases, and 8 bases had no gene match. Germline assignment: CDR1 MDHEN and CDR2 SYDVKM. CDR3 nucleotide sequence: TGTGCCAGCAGTTTACCCCCCAGCGGGAATTACGAGCAGTACTTC. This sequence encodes CASSLPPSGNYEQYF. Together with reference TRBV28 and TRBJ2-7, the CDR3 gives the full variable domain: DVKVTQSSRYLVKRTGEKVFLECVQDMDHENMFWYRQDPGLGLRLIYFSYDVKMKEKGDIPEGYSVSREKKERFSLILESASTNQTSMYLCASSLPPSGNYEQYFGPGTRLTVT.

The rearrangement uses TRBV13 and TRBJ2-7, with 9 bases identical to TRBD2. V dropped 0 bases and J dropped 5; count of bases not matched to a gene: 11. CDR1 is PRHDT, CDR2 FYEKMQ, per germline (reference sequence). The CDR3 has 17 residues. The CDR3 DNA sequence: TGTGCCAGCAGCTTAGGCTCTTTTAGCGGGAGTAAAAACGAGCAGTACTTC. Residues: CASSLGSFSGSKNEQYF.

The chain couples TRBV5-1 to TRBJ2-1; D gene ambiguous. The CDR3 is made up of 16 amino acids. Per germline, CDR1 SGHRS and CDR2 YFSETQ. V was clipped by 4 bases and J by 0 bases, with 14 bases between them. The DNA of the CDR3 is TGCGCCAGCAGCCTAACAGATCAGAGCTCCTACAATGAGCAGTTCTTC. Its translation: CASSLTDQSSYNEQFF.

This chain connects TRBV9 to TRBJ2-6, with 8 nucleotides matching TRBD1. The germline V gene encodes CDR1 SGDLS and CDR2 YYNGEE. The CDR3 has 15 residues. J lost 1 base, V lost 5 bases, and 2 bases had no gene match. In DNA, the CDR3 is TGTGCCAGCAGTGACAGGGGTTCTGGGGCCAACGTCCTGACTTTC. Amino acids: CASSDRGSGANVLTF.

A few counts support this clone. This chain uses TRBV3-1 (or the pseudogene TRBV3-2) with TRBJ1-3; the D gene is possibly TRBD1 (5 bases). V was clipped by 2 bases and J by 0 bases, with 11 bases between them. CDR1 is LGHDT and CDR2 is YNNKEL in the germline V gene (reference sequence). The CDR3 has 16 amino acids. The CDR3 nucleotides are TGTGCCAGCAGCCAATTAGACAGCCTCTCTGGAAACACCATATATTTT. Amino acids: CASSQLDSLSGNTIYF.

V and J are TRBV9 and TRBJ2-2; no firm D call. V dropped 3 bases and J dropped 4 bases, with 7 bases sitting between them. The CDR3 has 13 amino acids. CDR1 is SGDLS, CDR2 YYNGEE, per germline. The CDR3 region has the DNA TGTGCCAGCAGCGATGAGGTCACCGGGGAGCTGTTTTTT. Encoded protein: CASSDEVTGELFF.

The CDR3 DNA sequence: TGTGCCAGCAGGGCCCGACAGGGAGGAGAGACCCAGTACTTC. This encodes CASRARQGGETQYF. V gene TRBV6-5 combines with J gene TRBJ2-5, with D tentatively TRBD1 (7 bases). The CDR3 contains 14 residues. CDR1 and CDR2 from the germline V gene are MNHEY and SVGAGI. The V and J ends lost 6 bases and 4 bases respectively, with 15 bases between them.

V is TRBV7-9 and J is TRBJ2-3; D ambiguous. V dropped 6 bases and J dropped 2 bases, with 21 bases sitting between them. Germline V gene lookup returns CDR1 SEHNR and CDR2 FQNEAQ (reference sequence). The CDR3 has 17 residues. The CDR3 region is CASRPPTGSHHTDTQYF. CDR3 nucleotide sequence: TGTGCCAGCAGACCACCCACCGGTTCTCATCACACAGATACGCAGTATTTT.

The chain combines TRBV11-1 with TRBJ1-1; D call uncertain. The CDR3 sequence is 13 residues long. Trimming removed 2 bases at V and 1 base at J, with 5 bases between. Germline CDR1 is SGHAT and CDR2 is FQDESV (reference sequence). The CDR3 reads CASSLNRNTEAFF. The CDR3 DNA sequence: TGTGCCAGCAGCTTAAACAGGAACACTGAAGCTTTCTTT.

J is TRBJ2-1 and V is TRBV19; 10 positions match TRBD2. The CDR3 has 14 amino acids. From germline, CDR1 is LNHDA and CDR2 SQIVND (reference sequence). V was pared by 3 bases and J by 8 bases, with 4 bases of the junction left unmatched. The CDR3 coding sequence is TGTGCCAGTAGTATTAGCGGGAGGAACCATGAGCAGTTCTTC. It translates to CASSISGRNHEQFF.

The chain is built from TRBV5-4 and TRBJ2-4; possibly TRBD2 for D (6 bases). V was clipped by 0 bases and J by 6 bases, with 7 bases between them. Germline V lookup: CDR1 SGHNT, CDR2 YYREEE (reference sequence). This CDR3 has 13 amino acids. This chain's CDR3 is CASSLAGGNIQYF. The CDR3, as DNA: TGTGCCAGCAGCTTGGCCGGGGGAAACATTCAGTACTTC.

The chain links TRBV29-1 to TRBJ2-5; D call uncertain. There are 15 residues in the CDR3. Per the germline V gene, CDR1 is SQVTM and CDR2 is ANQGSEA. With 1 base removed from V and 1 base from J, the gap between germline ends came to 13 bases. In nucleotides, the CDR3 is TGCAGCGTTGAAGGGGTCGGAGCGTTCCAAGAGACCCAGTACTTC. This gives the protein CSVEGVGAFQETQYF.

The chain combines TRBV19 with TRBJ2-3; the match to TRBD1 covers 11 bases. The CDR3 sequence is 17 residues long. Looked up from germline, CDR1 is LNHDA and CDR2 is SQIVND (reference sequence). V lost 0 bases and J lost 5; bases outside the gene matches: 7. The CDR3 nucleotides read TGTGCCAGTAGTATAGAGGAGGACAGGGGGCATGGAGATACGCAGTATTTT. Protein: CASSIEEDRGHGDTQYF.

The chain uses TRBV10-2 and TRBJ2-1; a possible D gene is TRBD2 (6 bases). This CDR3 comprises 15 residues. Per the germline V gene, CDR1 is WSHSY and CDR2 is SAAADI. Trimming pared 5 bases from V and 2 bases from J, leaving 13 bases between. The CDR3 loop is CASSWEEIPYNEQFF. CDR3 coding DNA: TGCGCCAGCAGTTGGGAGGAGATCCCCTACAATGAGCAGTTCTTC.

The CDR3 protein is CASSIAAGESYEQYF. CDR3 sequence (DNA): TGTGCCAGTAGTATAGCGGCGGGAGAGTCCTACGAGCAGTACTTC. The chain links TRBV19 to TRBJ2-7; 7 bases are a match to TRBD2. The CDR3 consists of 15 residues. The junction had 4 bases not matched to a gene; V was cut back by 1 base and J by 1 base. Germline V gene sequence: CDR1 LNHDA, CDR2 SQIVND (reference sequence). Combining the CDR3 with reference TRBV19 and TRBJ2-7 gives the whole variable domain DGGITQSPKYLFRKEGQNVTLSCEQNLNHDAMYWYRQDPGQGLRLIYYSQIVNDFQKGDIAEGYSVSREKKESFPLTVTSAQKNPTAFYLCASSIAAGESYEQYFGPGTRLTVT.

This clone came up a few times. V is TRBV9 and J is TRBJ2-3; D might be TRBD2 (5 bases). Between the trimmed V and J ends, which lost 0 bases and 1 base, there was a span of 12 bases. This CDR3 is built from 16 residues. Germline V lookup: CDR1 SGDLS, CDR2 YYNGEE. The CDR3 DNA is TGTGCCAGCAGCGTAGATCCGGGGTTTGGCACAGATACGCAGTATTTT. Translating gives CASSVDPGFGTDTQYF.